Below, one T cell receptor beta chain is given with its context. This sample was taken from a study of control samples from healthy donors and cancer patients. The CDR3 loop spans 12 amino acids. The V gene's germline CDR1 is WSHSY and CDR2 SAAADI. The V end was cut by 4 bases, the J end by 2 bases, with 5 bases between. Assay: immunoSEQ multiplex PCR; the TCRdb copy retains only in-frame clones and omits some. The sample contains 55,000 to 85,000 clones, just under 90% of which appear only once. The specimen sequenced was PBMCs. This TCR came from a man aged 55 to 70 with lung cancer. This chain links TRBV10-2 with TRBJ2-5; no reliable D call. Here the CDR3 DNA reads TGCGCCAGCAGTGCACAACAAGAGACCCAGTACTTC. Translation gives CASSAQQETQYF.